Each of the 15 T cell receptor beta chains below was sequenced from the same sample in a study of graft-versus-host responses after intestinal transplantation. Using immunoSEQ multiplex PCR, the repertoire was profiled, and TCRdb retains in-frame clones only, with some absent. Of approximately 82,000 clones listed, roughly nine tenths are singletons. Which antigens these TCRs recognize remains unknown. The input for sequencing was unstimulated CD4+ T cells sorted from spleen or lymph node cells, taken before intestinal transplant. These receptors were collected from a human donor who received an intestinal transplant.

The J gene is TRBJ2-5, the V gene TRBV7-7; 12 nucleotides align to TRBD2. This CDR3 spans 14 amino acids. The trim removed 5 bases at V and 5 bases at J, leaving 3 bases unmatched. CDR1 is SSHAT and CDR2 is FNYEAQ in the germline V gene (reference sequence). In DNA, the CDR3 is TGTGCCAGCAGCATGGGGACTAGCGGGGAGACCCAGTACTTC. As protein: CASSMGTSGETQYF.

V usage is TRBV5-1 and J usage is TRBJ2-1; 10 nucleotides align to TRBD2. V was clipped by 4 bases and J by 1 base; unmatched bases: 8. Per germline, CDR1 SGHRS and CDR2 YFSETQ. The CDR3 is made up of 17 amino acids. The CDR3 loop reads CASSPGLAVPSYNEQFF. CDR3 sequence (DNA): TGCGCCAGCAGCCCCGGACTAGCGGTCCCATCCTACAATGAGCAGTTCTTC.

The CDR3 bases are TGCGCCAGCAGCCAAGAGGGGGGGTCTAATGAAAAACTGTTTTTT. Its protein product is CASSQEGGSNEKLFF. V is TRBV4-1 and J is TRBJ1-4; weak D call: TRBD1 (5 bases). Germline CDR1 reads MGHRA; CDR2 reads YSYEKL. CDR3 length: 15 residues. The ends were cut back, 0 bases at V and 3 bases at J, with 8 bases in the middle.

The CDR3 nucleotides are TGTGCCGGTAACTATGACAGGGCAGAGGGCTACACCTTC. Encoded protein: CAGNYDRAEGYTF. The J gene is TRBJ1-2, the V gene TRBV2; 7 bases agree with TRBD1. The CDR3 contains 13 residues. V shed 11 bases and J 8 bases; nucleotides not matched to a gene: 14. Germline loops: CDR1 SNHLY, CDR2 FYNNEI. Full variable domain (outside the CDR3, taken from reference TRBV2 and TRBJ1-2): EPEVTQTPSHQVTQMGQEVILRCVPISNHLYFYWYRQILGQKVEFLVSFYNNEISEKSEIFDDQFSVERPDGSNFTLKIRSTKLEDSAMYFCAGNYDRAEGYTFGSGTRLTVV.

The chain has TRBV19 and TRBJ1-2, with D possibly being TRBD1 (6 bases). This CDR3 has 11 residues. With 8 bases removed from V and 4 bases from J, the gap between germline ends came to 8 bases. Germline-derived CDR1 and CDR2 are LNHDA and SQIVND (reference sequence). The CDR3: CASRTVYGYTF. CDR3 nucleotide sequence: TGTGCCAGTCGGACAGTCTATGGCTACACCTTC.

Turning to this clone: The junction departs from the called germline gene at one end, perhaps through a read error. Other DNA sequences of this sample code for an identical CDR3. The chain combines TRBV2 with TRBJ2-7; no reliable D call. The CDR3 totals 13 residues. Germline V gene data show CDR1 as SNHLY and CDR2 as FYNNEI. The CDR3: CASSGDISYEQYF. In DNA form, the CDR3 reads TGTGCCAGCAGCGGCGACATCTCCTACGAACAGTACTTC.

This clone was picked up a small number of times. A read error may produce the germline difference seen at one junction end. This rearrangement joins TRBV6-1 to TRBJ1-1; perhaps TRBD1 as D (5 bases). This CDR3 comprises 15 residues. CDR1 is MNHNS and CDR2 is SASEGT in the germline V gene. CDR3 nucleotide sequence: TGTGCCAGCAGTGAAGCGCTGAGCAGGGATCGCCGTTCGATCTTT. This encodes CASSEALSRDRRSIF.

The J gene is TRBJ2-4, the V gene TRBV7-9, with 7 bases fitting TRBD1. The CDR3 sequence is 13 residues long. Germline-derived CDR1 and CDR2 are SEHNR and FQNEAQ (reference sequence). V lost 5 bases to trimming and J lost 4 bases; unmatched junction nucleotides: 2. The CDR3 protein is CASSQGVKNIQYF. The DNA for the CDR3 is TGTGCCAGCAGCCAGGGGGTTAAAAACATTCAGTACTTC.

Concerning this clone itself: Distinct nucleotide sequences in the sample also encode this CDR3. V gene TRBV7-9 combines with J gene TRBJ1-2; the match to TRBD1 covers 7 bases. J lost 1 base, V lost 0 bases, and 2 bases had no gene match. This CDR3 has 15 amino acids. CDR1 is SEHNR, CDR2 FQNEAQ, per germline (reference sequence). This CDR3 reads CASSLATGRNYGYTF. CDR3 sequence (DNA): TGTGCCAGCAGCTTAGCGACAGGGCGTAACTATGGCTACACCTTC.

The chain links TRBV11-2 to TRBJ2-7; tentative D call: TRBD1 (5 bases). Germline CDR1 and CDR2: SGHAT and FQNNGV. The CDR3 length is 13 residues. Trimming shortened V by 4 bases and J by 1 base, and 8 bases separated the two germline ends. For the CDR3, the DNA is TGTGCCAGCAGCTCAAGGGGATCCTACGAGCAGTACTTC. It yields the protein CASSSRGSYEQYF.

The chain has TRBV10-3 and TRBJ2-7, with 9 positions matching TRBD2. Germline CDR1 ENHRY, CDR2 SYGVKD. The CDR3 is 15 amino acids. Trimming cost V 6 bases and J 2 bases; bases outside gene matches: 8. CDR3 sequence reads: CAIRPSSGAAYEQYF. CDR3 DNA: TGTGCCATCAGACCTTCTAGCGGGGCGGCCTACGAGCAGTACTTC.

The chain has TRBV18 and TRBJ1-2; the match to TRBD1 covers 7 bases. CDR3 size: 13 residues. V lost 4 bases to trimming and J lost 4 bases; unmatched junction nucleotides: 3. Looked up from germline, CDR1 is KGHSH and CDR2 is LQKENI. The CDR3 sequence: CASSQGQLYGYTF. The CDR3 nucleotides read TGTGCCAGCTCACAGGGACAGCTCTATGGCTACACCTTC.

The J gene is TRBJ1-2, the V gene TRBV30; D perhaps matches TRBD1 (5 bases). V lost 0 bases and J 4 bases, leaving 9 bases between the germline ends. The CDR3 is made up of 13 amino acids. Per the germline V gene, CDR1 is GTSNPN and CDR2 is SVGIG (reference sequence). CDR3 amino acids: CAWSVLRGYGYTF. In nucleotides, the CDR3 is TGTGCCTGGAGTGTACTAAGGGGCTATGGCTACACCTTC.

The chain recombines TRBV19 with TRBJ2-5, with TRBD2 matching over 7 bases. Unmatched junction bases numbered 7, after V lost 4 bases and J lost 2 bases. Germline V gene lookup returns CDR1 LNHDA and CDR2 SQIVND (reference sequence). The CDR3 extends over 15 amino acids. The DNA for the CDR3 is TGTGCCAGTAGTAGGGGGGAGGGTCCTCAAGAGACCCAGTACTTC. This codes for CASSRGEGPQETQYF.

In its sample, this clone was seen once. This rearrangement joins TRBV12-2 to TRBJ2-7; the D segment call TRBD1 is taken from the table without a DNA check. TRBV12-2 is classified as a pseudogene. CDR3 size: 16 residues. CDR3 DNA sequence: TGTGCAAGTCGCTTAAGGCCCCCGGGACAGGGTCACGAGCAGTACTTC. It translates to CASRLRPPGQGHEQYF.